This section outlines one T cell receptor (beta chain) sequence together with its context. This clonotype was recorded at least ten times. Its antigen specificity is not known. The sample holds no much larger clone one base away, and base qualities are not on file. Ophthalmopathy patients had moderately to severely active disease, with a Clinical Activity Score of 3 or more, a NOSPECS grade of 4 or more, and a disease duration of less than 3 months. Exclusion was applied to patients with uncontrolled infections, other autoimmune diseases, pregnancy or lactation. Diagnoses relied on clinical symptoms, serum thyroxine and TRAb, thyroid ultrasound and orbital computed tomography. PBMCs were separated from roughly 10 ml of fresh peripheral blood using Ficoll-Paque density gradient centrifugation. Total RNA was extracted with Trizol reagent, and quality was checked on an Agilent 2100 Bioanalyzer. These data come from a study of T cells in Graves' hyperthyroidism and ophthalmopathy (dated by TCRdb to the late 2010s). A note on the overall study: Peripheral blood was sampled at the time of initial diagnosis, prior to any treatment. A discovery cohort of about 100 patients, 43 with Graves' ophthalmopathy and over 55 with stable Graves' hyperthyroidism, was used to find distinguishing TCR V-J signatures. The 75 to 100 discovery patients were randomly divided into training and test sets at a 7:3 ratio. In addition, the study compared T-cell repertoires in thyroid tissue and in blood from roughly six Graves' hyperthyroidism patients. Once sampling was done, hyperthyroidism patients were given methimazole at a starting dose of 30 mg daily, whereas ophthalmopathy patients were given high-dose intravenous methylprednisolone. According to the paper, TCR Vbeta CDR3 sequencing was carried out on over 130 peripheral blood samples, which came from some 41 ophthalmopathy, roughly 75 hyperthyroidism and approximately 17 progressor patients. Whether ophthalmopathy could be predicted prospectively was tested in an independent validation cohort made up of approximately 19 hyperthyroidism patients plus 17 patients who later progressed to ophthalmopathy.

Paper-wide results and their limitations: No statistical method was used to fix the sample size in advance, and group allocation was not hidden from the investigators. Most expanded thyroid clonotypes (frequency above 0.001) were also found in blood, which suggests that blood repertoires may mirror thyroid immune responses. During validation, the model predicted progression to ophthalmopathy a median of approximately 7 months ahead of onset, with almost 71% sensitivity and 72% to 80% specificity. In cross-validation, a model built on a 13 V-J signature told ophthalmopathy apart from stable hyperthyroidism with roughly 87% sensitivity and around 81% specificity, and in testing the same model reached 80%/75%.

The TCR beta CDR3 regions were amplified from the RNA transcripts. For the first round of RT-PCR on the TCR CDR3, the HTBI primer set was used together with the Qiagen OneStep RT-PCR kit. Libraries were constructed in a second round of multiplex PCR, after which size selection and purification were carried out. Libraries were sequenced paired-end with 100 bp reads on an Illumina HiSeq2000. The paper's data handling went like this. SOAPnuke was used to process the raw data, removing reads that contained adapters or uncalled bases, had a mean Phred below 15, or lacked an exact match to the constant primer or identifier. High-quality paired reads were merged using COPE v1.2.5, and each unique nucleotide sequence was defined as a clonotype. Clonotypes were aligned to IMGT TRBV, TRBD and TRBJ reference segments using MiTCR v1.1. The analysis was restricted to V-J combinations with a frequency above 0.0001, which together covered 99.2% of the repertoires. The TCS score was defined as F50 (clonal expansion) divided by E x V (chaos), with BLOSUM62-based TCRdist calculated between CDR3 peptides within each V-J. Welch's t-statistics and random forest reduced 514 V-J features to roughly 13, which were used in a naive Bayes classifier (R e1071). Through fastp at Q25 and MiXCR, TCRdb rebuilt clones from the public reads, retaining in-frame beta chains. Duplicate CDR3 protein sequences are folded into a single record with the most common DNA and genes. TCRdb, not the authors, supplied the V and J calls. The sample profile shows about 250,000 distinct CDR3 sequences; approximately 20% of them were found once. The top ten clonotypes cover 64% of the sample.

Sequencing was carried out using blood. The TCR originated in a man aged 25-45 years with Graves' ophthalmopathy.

The CDR3: CASSRVNYGYTF. In nucleotides, the sequence is TGTGCCAGCAGCAGGGTTAACTATGGCTACACCTTC. The receptor chain draws on TRBV11-2 and TRBJ1-2; the D gene assignment is ambiguous. V is shortened by 5 bases, J by 1 base, and the region joining them spans 5 bases. CDR1 and CDR2, per the germline V gene, are SGHAT and FQNNGV. From the cysteine up to the phenylalanine, the CDR3 has a length of 12 residues. Solely the CDR3 DNA is kept, with 36 bases framed from the first base.